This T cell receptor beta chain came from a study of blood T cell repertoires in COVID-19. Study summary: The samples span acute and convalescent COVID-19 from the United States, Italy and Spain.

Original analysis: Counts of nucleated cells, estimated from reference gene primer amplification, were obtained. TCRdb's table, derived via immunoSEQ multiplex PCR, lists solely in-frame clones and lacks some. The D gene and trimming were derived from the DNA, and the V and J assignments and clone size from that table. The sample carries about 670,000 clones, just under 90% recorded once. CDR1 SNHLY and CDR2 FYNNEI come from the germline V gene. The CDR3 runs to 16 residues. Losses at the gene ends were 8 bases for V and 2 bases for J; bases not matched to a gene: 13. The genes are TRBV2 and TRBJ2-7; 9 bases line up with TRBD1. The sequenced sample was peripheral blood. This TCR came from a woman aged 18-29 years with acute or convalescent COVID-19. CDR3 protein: CASFSTGTGTAYEQYF. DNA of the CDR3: TGTGCCAGCTTTTCTACCGGGACAGGGACGGCCTACGAGCAGTACTTC.